Listed below are T cell receptor beta chains from one sample, sequenced in a study of cytomegalovirus exposure and HLA in healthy donors. The table came from immunoSEQ multiplex PCR; TCRdb's copy has only in-frame clones and leaves some out. The data hold some 290,000 clones, with nearly 90% observed a single time. Sequenced sample: PBMCs. The receptor set was obtained from a man aged 25-45 years in good health and CMV-seronegative. The CDR3 runs from the conserved cysteine through the conserved F or W. A D gene is named only where the DNA matches it firmly. Size tells how often a clone was seen (once, few, many) or the class of an expanded clone, and some rows leave it out.

V gene: TRBV7-9; CDR3 length: 14; D gene: TRBD1; J gene: TRBJ2-7; clone size: NA; CDR3 DNA: TGTGCCAGCAGCCGATGGGACAGGGCTGGCGAGCAGTACTTC; CDR3 protein: CASSRWDRAGEQYF
V gene: TRBV14; CDR3 length: 14; D gene: TRBD1; J gene: TRBJ1-2; clone size: once; CDR3 DNA: TGTGCTAGCAGCCATGGGGACAGTCTCTATGGCTACACCTTC; CDR3 protein: CASSHGDSLYGYTF
V gene: TRBV29-1; CDR3 length: 11; D gene: NA; J gene: TRBJ1-1; clone size: NA; CDR3 DNA: TGCAGCGTTGGTGAATCGCCTGAGGCTTTCTTT; CDR3 protein: CSVGESPEAFF
V gene: TRBV6-1; CDR3 length: 15; D gene: TRBD2; J gene: TRBJ2-5; clone size: NA; CDR3 DNA: TGTGCCAGCAGGGTTAGCGGGGGGGCCGCAGAGACCCAGTACTTC; CDR3 protein: CASRVSGGAAETQYF
V gene: TRBV5-5; CDR3 length: 13; D gene: NA; J gene: TRBJ2-3; clone size: NA; CDR3 DNA: TGTGCCAGCAGCTCGTTTAACACAGATACGCAGTATTTT; CDR3 protein: CASSSFNTDTQYF
V gene: TRBV7-9; CDR3 length: 14; D gene: NA; J gene: TRBJ2-5; clone size: once; CDR3 DNA: TGTGCCAGCAGTGGGGAGGCCCCTAGGGAGACCCAGTACTTC; CDR3 protein: CASSGEAPRETQYF
V gene: TRBV5-6; CDR3 length: 17; D gene: NA; J gene: TRBJ1-2; clone size: NA; CDR3 DNA: TGTGCCAGCAGCTTGGCCCCTTCAGGGGCAAAGGGCTATGGCTACACCTTC; CDR3 protein: CASSLAPSGAKGYGYTF
V gene: TRBV7-2; CDR3 length: 13; D gene: NA; J gene: TRBJ1-2; clone size: NA; CDR3 DNA: TGTGCCAGCAGCCCAGACGGAGACTATGGCTACACCTTC; CDR3 protein: CASSPDGDYGYTF
V gene: TRBV11-2; CDR3 length: 13; D gene: NA; J gene: TRBJ1-3; clone size: NA; CDR3 DNA: TGTGCCAGCAGCTGGGCAGCTGGAAACACCATATATTTT; CDR3 protein: CASSWAAGNTIYF
V gene: TRBV7-9; CDR3 length: 17; D gene: TRBD1; J gene: TRBJ1-3; clone size: NA; CDR3 DNA: TGTGCCAGCAGCCCAAGGACAGGGTCAATCTCTGGAAACACCATATATTTT; CDR3 protein: CASSPRTGSISGNTIYF
V gene: TRBV5-4; CDR3 length: 15; D gene: TRBD1; J gene: TRBJ2-2; clone size: NA; CDR3 DNA: TGTGCCAGCAGCTTGAAAACAGGGGAGACCGGGGAGCTGTTTTTT; CDR3 protein: CASSLKTGETGELFF
V gene: TRBV5-1; CDR3 length: 18; D gene: TRBD2; J gene: TRBJ2-1; clone size: NA; CDR3 DNA: TGCGCCAGCAGCTTGGCGGGGGTAGCGGGGGGCCCGTACAATGAGCAGTTCTTC; CDR3 protein: CASSLAGVAGGPYNEQFF
V gene: TRBV6-5; CDR3 length: 15; D gene: NA; J gene: TRBJ1-6; clone size: NA; CDR3 DNA: TGTGCCAGCAGTTACAGGGGTGCAGGCAATTTCGCCCTCCACTTT; CDR3 protein: CASSYRGAGNFALHF
V gene: TRBV7-2; CDR3 length: 17; D gene: NA; J gene: TRBJ1-2; clone size: NA; CDR3 DNA: TGTGCCAGCAGCTCCAGGGACTTAAGGGGATCTAACTATGGCTACACCTTC; CDR3 protein: CASSSRDLRGSNYGYTF
V gene: TRBV7-2; CDR3 length: 15; D gene: NA; J gene: TRBJ1-4; clone size: NA; CDR3 DNA: TGTGCCAGCAGCTATACAGGGCCAACTAATGAAAAACTGTTTTTT; CDR3 protein: CASSYTGPTNEKLFF